The clone carrying this T cell receptor (beta chain) was counted ten times or more. Its target is unknown. In a library made to pick up alpha chains, this beta chain is a stray read with a size that means little. These data originate in a study of spatial heterogeneity in lung cancer. The wider study: There were, on average, more than ten raw-read appearances for each unique TCR and UMI combination.

Study-wide findings and caveats: The study found that expanded intratumoral alpha and beta TCR counts tracked tumor mutation counts.

Time point defined: sample taken at primary tumor resection. Sequencing covered unsorted whole RNA taken from tumor, nontumor lung or frozen PBMC. Trimming removed 3 bases from V and 2 bases from J; junction bases left unmatched: 10. Germline CDR1 DFQATT, CDR2 SNEGSKA (reference sequence). The CDR3 covers 16 residues. Each CDR3 protein gets one entry after TCRdb re-called the 5' RACE reads with MiXCR. The sample shows some 7,000 distinct CDR3 sequences, around 13% of them seen only once. The starting material was lung tumor tissue, obtained at surgery. The chain couples TRBV20-1 to TRBJ2-4, with TRBD2 matching 7 bases. The TCR comes from a male donor with early-stage non-small cell lung cancer. CDR3 coding DNA: TGCAGTGCTAGCCCACCTGGGGGGGGTACCAAAAACATTCAGTACTTC. Residues: CSASPPGGGTKNIQYF.